Shown below are 2 T cell receptor beta chains from a single sample sequenced in a study of siplizumab effects on memory and regulatory T cells. Only in-frame clones appear in the TCRdb table, and some are missing; sequencing was by immunoSEQ multiplex PCR. Of some 99,000 clones listed, 92% were seen once; the top ten hold 0.75%. Specimen: Tregs sorted from blood. The receptor source for this set is a human donor in good health.

The rearrangement joins TRBV7-6 to TRBJ2-3; TRBD2 aligns across 8 bases. The CDR3 totals 16 residues. Germline values: CDR1 SGHVS, CDR2 FNYEAQ. The junction had 7 bases not matched to a gene; V was cut back by 3 bases and J by 2 bases. The CDR3 spells CASSLRSSGHTDTQYF. The CDR3 DNA reads as TGTGCCAGCAGCTTGCGGTCTAGCGGGCACACAGATACGCAGTATTTT.

The genes are TRBV4-1 and TRBJ2-5; the D gene is possibly TRBD2 (7 bases). The germline V gene encodes CDR1 MGHRA and CDR2 YSYEKL. CDR3 length: 16 amino acids. V was pared by 7 bases and J by 2 bases, with 20 bases between. The CDR3 region has the DNA TGCGCCAGCACCGCTAACCAGGGAGGGGGTCAAGAGACCCAGTACTTC. Translating it yields CASTANQGGGQETQYF.